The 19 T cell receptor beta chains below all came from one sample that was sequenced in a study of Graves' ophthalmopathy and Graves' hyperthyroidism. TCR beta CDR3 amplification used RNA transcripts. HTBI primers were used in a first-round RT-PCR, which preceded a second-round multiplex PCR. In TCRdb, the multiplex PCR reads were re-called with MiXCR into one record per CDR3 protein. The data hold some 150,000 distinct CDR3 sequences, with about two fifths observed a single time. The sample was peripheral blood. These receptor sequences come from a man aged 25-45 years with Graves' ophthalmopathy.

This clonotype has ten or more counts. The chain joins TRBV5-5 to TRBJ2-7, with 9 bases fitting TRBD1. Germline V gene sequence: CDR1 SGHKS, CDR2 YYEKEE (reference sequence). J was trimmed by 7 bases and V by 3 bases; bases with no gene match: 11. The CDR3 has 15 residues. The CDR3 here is CASSSGQGTFLEQYF. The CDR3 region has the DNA TGTGCCAGCAGCTCGGGACAGGGCACCTTTCTGGAGCAGTACTTC.

CDR3 DNA sequence: TGTGCCAGCAGGAGACAGGGTCGGATATCCTACGAGCAGTACTTC. Amino acids: CASRRQGRISYEQYF. This chain links TRBV12-3 or TRBV12-4 with TRBJ2-7, with 7 bases fitting TRBD1. Losses at the gene ends were 6 bases for V and 1 base for J; bases not matched to a gene: 9. This CDR3 region has 15 residues.

CDR3 sequence (DNA): TGTGCCAGCAGCTTAGACGGGCAGTCCAATCAGCCCCAGCATTTT. This encodes CASSLDGQSNQPQHF. This chain joins TRBV7-9 and TRBJ1-5; D is unresolved. Germline CDR1 and CDR2: SEHNR and FQNEAQ (reference sequence). The V end lost 1 base, the J end lost 3 bases, and 10 bases lay between the germline ends. The CDR3 runs to 15 residues.

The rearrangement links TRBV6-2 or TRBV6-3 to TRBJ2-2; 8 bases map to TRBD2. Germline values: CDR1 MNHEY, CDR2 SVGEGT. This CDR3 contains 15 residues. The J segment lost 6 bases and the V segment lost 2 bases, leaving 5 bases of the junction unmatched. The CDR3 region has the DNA TGTGCCAGCAGTTACGGCCTAGCGGGCGCCGGGGAGCTGTTTTTT. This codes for CASSYGLAGAGELFF.

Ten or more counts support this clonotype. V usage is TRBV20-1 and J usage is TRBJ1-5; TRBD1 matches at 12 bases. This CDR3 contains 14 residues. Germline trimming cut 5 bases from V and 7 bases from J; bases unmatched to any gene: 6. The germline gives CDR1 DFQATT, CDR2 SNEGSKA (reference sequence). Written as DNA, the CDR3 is TGCAGTGCTGAGGGACAGGGGGCATCACAGCCCCAGCATTTT. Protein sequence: CSAEGQGASQPQHF.

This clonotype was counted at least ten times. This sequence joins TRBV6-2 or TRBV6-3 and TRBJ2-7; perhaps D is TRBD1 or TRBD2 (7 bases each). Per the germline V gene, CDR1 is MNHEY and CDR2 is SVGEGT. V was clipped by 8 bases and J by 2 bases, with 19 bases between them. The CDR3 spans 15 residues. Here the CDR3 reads CASAFSRGGPYEQYF. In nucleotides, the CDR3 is TGTGCCAGCGCTTTTTCCAGGGGGGGACCCTACGAGCAGTACTTC.

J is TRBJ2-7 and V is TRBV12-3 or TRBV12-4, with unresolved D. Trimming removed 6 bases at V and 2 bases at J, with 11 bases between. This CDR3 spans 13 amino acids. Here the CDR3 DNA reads TGTGCCAGCAGCACCCTCGAGGCCTACGAGCAGTACTTC. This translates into CASSTLEAYEQYF.

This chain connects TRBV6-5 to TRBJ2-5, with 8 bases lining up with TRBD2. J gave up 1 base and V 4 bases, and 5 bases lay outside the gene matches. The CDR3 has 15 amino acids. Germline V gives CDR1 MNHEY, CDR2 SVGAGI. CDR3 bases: TGTGCCAGCAGTTGGGGCGGACTAGCCCAAGAGACCCAGTACTTC. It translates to CASSWGGLAQETQYF.

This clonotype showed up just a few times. DNA for the CDR3: TGTGCCAGCAGCCAAACCAGGGGCTCTAGGCTAAACGAGCAGTACTTC. It is translated as CASSQTRGSRLNEQYF. The chain employs TRBV6-1 and TRBJ2-7; TRBD1 might be the D (6 bases). The ends were cut back, 6 bases at V and 5 bases at J, with 23 bases in the middle. Germline CDR1 reads MNHNS; CDR2 reads SASEGT. The CDR3 is 16 residues long.

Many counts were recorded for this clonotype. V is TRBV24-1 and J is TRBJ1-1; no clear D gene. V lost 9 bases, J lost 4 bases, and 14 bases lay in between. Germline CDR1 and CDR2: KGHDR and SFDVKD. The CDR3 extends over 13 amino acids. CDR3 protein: CATRAASGTEAFF. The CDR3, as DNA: TGTGCCACCCGGGCCGCGAGCGGCACTGAAGCTTTCTTT.

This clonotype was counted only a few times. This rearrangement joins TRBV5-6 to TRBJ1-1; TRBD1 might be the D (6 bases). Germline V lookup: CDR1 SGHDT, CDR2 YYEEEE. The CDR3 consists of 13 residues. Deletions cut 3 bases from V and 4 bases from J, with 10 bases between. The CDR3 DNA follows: TGTGCCAGCAGCTACAGGGTGACCACTGAAGCTTTCTTT. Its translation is CASSYRVTTEAFF.

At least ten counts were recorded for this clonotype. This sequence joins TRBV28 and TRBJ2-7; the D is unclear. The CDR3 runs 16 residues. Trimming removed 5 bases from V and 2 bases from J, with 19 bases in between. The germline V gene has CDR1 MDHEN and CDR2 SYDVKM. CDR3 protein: CASSQNSPGDAYEQYF. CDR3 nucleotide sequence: TGTGCCAGCAGTCAAAATTCCCCCGGTGACGCCTACGAGCAGTACTTC.

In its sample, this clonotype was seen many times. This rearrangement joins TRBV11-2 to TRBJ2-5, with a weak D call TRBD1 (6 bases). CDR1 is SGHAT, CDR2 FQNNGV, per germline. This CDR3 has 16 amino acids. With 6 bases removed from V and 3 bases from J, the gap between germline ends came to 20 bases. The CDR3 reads CASRRFRGVGKETQYF. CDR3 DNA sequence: TGTGCCAGCAGGCGGTTCAGGGGAGTTGGGAAAGAGACCCAGTACTTC.

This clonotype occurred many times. This CDR3 is CSARVRDGANTEAFF. In nucleotides, the CDR3 is TGCAGTGCTAGAGTAAGGGATGGGGCGAACACTGAAGCTTTCTTT. The V call is TRBV20-1, the J call TRBJ1-1; a possible D gene is TRBD1 (5 bases). Looked up from germline, CDR1 is DFQATT and CDR2 is SNEGSKA (reference sequence). Trimming took 1 base from V and 1 from J, leaving 13 bases between them. This CDR3 contains 15 residues.

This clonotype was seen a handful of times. The CDR3 loop reads CASSLVGTGGTQYF. CDR3 DNA sequence: TGTGCCAGCAGTTTGGTTGGGACGGGGGGGACCCAGTACTTC. The genes are TRBV28 and TRBJ2-5; TRBD2 agrees at 7 bases. CDR1 MDHEN and CDR2 SYDVKM come from the germline V gene. Trimming took 3 bases from V and 7 from J; bases not matched to a gene: 8. This CDR3 spans 14 amino acids.

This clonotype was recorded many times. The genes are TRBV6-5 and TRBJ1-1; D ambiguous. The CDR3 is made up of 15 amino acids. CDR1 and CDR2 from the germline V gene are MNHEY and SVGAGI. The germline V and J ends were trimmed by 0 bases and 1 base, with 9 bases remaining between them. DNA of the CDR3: TGTGCCAGCAGTTACTCGTTGCTGCAGAACACTGAAGCTTTCTTT. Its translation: CASSYSLLQNTEAFF.

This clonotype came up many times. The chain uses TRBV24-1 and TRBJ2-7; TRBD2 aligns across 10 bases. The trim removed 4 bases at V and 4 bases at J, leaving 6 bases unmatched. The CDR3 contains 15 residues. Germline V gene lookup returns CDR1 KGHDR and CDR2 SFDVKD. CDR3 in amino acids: CATSEGSGRKYEQYF. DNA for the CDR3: TGTGCCACCAGTGAGGGTAGCGGGAGGAAATACGAGCAGTACTTC.

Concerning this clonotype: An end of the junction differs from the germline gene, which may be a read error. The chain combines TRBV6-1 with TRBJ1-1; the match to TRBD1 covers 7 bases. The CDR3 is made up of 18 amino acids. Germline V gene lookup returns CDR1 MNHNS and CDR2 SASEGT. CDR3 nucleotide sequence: TGTGCCAGCAGAGAAGGTTTTAGGAGGGGGCGAGTACGAGGTGAAGCTTTCTTT. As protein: CASREGFRRGRVRGEAFF.

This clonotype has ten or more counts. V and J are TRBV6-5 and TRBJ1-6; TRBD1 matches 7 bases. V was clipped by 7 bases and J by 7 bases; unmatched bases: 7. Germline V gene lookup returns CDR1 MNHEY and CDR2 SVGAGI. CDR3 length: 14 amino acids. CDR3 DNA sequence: TGTGCCAGCAAGCGACAGGGAGCAAATTCACCCCTCCACTTT. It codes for CASKRQGANSPLHF.